These 15 T cell receptor beta chains were sequenced from one sample in a study of CD8 T cells in Susac syndrome. Random hexamers were used to reverse transcribe an amount of roughly 0.5 to 1 ug RNA. TCRdb reprocessed the immunoSEQ multiplex PCR reads with MiXCR, giving one entry per CDR3 protein. Here the sample spans roughly 200,000 distinct CDR3 sequences, 95% being singletons. Sequencing was carried out using CD4+ T cells from PBMCs. These receptors originate from a human donor in good health.

This chain links TRBV4-1 with TRBJ1-2; tentative D call: TRBD1 (5 bases). The V end lost 3 bases, the J end lost 4 bases, and 9 bases lay between the germline ends. CDR3 size: 13 residues. Germline CDR1 reads MGHRA; CDR2 reads YSYEKL. The CDR3 loop reads CASSQTEFYGYTF. CDR3 coding DNA: TGCGCCAGCAGCCAGACAGAATTCTATGGCTACACCTTC.

The chain links TRBV29-1 to TRBJ2-3; 9 bases line up with TRBD2. This CDR3 is 15 amino acids long. Germline V gene lookup returns CDR1 SQVTM and CDR2 ANQGSEA. The trim removed 7 bases at V and 3 bases at J, leaving 11 bases unmatched. DNA for the CDR3: TGCAGCGCCCTCCCGATGGCGGGGGGGACAGATACGCAGTATTTT. This codes for CSALPMAGGTDTQYF.

This rearrangement joins TRBV5-1 to TRBJ2-1; D gene uncertain. Germline CDR1 and CDR2: SGHRS and YFSETQ. Trimming removed 0 bases at V and 4 bases at J, with 8 bases between. The CDR3 has 14 amino acids. The chain's CDR3 is CASSLDVLYNEQFF. Written as DNA, the CDR3 is TGCGCCAGCAGCTTGGACGTACTATACAATGAGCAGTTCTTC.

The genes are TRBV24-1 and TRBJ2-3; tentatively, D is TRBD2 (7 bases). The CDR3 length is 16 residues. Trimming stripped 0 bases from V and 6 bases from J, with 15 bases between. Germline V gene sequence: CDR1 KGHDR, CDR2 SFDVKD. The CDR3 DNA is TGTGCCACCAGTGATTTGACTCGGGGGGCTGAGGATACGCAGTATTTT. It encodes CATSDLTRGAEDTQYF.

The gene calls are TRBV3-1 and TRBJ1-2, with 7 nucleotides matching TRBD1. Germline V gives CDR1 LGHDT, CDR2 YNNKEL (reference sequence). J gave up 4 bases and V 4 bases, and 6 bases lay outside the gene matches. The CDR3 is made up of 14 amino acids. The CDR3 coding sequence is TGTGCCAGCAGCCTCGGGACAGTCGGCTATGGCTACACCTTC. It encodes CASSLGTVGYGYTF.

This chain joins TRBV20-1 and TRBJ2-1, with D unresolved. Trimming took 0 bases from V and 8 from J, leaving 17 bases between them. The CDR3 runs 15 residues. Germline V gene sequence: CDR1 DFQATT, CDR2 SNEGSKA (reference sequence). The CDR3 spells CSARDPSPLVDEQFF. DNA for the CDR3: TGCAGTGCTAGAGATCCGAGCCCCCTCGTGGATGAGCAGTTCTTC.

This sequence joins TRBV14 and TRBJ2-4, with D perhaps matching TRBD2 (5 bases). CDR1 SGHDN and CDR2 FVKESK come from the germline V gene. The CDR3 consists of 16 residues. Trimming removed 1 base at V and 0 bases at J, with 10 bases between. The DNA for the CDR3 is TGTGCCAGCAGCCAAGGGACTCTACTAGCCAAAAACATTCAGTACTTC. It encodes CASSQGTLLAKNIQYF.

This chain connects TRBV27 to TRBJ2-1; TRBD2 might be the D (6 bases). Germline lookup yields CDR1 MNHEY and CDR2 SMNVEV (reference sequence). The CDR3 spans 17 residues. The V end was cut by 3 bases, the J end by 6 bases, with 21 bases between. CDR3 sequence: CASSFTVTSWRLNEQFF. Here the CDR3 DNA reads TGTGCCAGCAGTTTTACGGTTACTAGCTGGCGTCTCAATGAGCAGTTCTTC.

V gene TRBV9 combines with J gene TRBJ1-2; no firm D call. The V gene's germline CDR1 is SGDLS and CDR2 YYNGEE. The V end was cut by 0 bases, the J end by 0 bases, with 9 bases between. The CDR3 loop spans 15 amino acids. In DNA form, the CDR3 reads TGTGCCAGCAGCGTAGTCCCTAGAACTAACTATGGCTACACCTTC. It yields the protein CASSVVPRTNYGYTF.

This rearrangement joins TRBV27 to TRBJ2-6; D remains unclear. CDR3 length: 17 amino acids. Looked up from germline, CDR1 is MNHEY and CDR2 is SMNVEV (reference sequence). V was trimmed by 4 bases and J by 2 bases, leaving 15 bases between them. The CDR3 sequence is CASSSGLYSAGANVLTF. The CDR3 DNA is TGTGCCAGCAGTTCCGGATTATACAGTGCTGGGGCCAACGTCCTGACTTTC.

This clonotype has a single count. This CDR3 is CASTLGESGTHTQYF. The CDR3 region has the DNA TGTGCCAGCACCCTCGGGGAGAGTGGAACCCACACGCAGTATTTT. The chain combines TRBV3-1 with TRBJ2-3, with D possibly being TRBD2 (5 bases). Trimming took 7 bases from V and 9 from J, leaving 23 bases between them. CDR1 LGHDT and CDR2 YNNKEL come from the germline V gene (reference sequence). The CDR3 consists of 15 residues.

A single count supports this clonotype. This chain uses TRBV7-9 with TRBJ1-5; a possible D gene is TRBD1 (5 bases). Trimming removed 3 bases at V and 3 bases at J, with 9 bases between. This CDR3 is 14 amino acids long. Per the germline V gene, CDR1 is SEHNR and CDR2 is FQNEAQ (reference sequence). CDR3 region: CASSFGTLNQPQHF. The DNA for the CDR3 is TGTGCCAGCAGCTTCGGGACTCTCAATCAGCCCCAGCATTTT.

This clonotype was detected once. The chain has TRBV3-1 and TRBJ2-3; 12 bases fit TRBD2. V lost 1 base to trimming and J lost 6 bases; unmatched junction nucleotides: 8. Germline CDR1 is LGHDT and CDR2 is YNNKEL (reference sequence). The CDR3 is 17 amino acids. CDR3 sequence: CASSQGTSGTGDDTQYF. The CDR3 region has the DNA TGTGCCAGCAGCCAAGGGACTAGCGGGACTGGCGACGATACGCAGTATTTT.

The rearrangement links TRBV29-1 to TRBJ2-2, with D possibly being TRBD1 (6 bases). V lost 5 bases, J lost 3 bases, and 13 bases lay in between. The CDR3 totals 14 residues. The germline gives CDR1 SQVTM, CDR2 ANQGSEA. The CDR3 sequence: CSVIRDTHTGELFF. In DNA, the CDR3 is TGCAGCGTTATCCGGGACACTCACACCGGGGAGCTGTTTTTT.

This clonotype came up once. The J gene is TRBJ1-3, the V gene TRBV6-4; no definite D call. V gave up 2 bases and J gave up 10 bases, with 0 bases separating them. The CDR3 has 9 residues. The V gene's germline CDR1 is MRHNA and CDR2 SNTAGT. The CDR3 here is CASSDTIYF. The DNA for the CDR3 is TGTGCCAGCAGTGACACCATATATTTT.